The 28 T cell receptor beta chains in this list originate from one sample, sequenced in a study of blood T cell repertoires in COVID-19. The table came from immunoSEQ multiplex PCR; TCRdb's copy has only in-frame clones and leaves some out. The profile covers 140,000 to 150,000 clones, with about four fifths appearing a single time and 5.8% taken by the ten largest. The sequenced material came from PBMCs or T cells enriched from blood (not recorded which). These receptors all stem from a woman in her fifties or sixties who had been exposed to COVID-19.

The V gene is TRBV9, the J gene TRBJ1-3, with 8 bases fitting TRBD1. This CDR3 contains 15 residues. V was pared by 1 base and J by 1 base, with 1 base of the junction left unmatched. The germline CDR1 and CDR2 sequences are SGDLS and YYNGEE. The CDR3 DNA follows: TGTGCCAGCAGCGTACGACAGGGGTCTGGAAACACCATATATTTT. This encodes CASSVRQGSGNTIYF.

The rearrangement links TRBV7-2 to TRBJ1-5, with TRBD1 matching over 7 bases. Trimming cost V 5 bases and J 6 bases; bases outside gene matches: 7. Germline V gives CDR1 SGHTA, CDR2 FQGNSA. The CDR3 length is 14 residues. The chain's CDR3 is CASSIKGAGQPQHF. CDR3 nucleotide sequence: TGTGCCAGCAGCATAAAGGGGGCAGGTCAGCCCCAGCATTTT.

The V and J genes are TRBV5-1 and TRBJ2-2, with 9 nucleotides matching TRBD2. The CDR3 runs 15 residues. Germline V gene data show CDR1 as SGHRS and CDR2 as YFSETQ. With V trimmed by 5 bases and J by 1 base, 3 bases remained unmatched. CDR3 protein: CASRRLAVNTGELFF. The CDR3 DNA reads TGCGCCAGCAGGAGACTAGCGGTGAACACCGGGGAGCTGTTTTTT.

The chain's CDR3 is CASSNGRPGNTIYF. CDR3 coding DNA: TGTGCCAGTAGTAACGGGAGGCCTGGAAACACCATATATTTT. This rearrangement joins TRBV19 to TRBJ1-3; D is undetermined. The V end was cut by 4 bases, the J end by 2 bases, with 9 bases between. Germline V gene sequence: CDR1 LNHDA, CDR2 SQIVND (reference sequence). The CDR3 is 14 residues long.

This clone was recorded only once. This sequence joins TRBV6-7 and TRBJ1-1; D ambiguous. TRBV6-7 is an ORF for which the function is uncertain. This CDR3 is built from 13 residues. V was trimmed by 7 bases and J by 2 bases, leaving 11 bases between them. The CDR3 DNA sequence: TGTGCCAGCAACGGGGTGGGCAACACTGAAGCTTTCTTT. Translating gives CASNGVGNTEAFF.

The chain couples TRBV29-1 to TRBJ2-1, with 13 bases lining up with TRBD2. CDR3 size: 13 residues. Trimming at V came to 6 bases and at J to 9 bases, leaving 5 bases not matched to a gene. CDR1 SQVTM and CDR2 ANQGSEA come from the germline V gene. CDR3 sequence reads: CSVGLAGVSEQFF. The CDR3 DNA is TGCAGCGTCGGACTAGCGGGAGTGAGTGAGCAGTTCTTC.

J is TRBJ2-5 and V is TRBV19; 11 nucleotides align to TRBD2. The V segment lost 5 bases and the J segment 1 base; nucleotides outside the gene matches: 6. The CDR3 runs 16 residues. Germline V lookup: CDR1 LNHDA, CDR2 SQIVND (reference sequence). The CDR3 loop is CASSRRLAGLQETQYF. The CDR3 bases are TGTGCCAGTAGTCGTAGACTAGCGGGGCTCCAAGAGACCCAGTACTTC.

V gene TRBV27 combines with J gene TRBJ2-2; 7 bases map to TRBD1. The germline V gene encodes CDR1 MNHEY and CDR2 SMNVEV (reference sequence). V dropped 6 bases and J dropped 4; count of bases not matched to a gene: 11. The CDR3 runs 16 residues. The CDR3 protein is CASSSHRQGFTGELFF. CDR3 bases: TGTGCCAGCAGCAGTCATAGACAGGGTTTCACCGGGGAGCTGTTTTTT.

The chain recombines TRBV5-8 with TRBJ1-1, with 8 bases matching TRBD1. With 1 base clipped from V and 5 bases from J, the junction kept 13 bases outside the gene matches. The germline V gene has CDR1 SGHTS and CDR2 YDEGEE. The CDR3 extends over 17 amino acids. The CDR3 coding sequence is TGTGCCAGCAGCTTGAACTTTAGACGGACAGGGTGGACTGAAGCTTTCTTT. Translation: CASSLNFRRTGWTEAFF.

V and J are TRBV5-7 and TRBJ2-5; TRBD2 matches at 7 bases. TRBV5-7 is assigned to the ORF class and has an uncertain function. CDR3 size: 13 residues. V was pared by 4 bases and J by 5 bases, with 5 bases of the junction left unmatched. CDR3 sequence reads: CASSPMGGETQYF. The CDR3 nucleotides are TGTGCCAGCAGCCCCATGGGAGGGGAGACCCAGTACTTC.

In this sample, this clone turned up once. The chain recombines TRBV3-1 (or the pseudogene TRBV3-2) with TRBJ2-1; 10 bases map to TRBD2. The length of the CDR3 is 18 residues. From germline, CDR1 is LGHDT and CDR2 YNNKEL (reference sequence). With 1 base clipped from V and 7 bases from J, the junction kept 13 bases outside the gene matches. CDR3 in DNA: TGTGCCAGCAGCCAAGGCTTCTCGAAGCGGGGGGGCTGGAATGAGCAGTTCTTC. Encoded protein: CASSQGFSKRGGWNEQFF.

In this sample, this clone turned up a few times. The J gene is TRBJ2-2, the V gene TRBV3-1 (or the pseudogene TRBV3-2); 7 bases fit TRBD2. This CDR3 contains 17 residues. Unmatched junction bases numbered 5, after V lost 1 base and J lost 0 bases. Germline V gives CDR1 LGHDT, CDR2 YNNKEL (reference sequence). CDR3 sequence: CASSQVSGGSNTGELFF. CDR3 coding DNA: TGTGCCAGCAGCCAAGTTTCGGGGGGATCGAACACCGGGGAGCTGTTTTTT.

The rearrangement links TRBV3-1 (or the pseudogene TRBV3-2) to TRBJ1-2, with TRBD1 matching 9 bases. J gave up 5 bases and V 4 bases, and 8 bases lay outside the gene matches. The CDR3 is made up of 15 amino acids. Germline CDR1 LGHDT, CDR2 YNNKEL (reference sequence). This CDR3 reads CASSPRQGGYYGYTF. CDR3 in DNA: TGTGCCAGCAGCCCCAGACAGGGGGGGTATTATGGCTACACCTTC.

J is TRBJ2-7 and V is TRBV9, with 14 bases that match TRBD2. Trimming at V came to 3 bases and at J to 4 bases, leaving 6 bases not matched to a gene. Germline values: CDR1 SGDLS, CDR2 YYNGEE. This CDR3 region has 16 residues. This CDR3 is CASSAGLAGGRYEQYF. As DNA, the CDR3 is TGTGCCAGCAGCGCCGGACTAGCGGGAGGTCGGTACGAGCAGTACTTC.

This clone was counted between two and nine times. CDR3 in amino acids: CASSSRGGDEKLFF. The CDR3 DNA reads as TGCGCCAGCAGCTCCCGGGGGGGCGACGAAAAACTGTTTTTT. The chain combines TRBV5-1 with TRBJ1-4; a possible D gene is TRBD1 (6 bases). Germline lookup yields CDR1 SGHRS and CDR2 YFSETQ. Between the trimmed V and J ends, which lost 3 bases and 8 bases, there was a span of 14 bases. The CDR3 covers 14 residues.

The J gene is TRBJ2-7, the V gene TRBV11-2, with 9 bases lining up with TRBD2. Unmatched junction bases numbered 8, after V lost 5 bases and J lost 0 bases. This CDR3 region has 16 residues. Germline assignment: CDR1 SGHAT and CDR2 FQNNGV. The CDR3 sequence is CASSPRASGASYEQYF. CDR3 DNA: TGTGCCAGCAGCCCCCGAGCTAGCGGGGCCTCCTACGAGCAGTACTTC.

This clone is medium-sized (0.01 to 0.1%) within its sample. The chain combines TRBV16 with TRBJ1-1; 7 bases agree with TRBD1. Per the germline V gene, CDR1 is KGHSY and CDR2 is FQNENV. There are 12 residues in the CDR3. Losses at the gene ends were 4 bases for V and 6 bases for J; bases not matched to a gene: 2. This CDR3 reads CASSRGTAEAFF. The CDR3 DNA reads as TGTGCCAGCAGCCGCGGGACAGCTGAAGCTTTCTTT.

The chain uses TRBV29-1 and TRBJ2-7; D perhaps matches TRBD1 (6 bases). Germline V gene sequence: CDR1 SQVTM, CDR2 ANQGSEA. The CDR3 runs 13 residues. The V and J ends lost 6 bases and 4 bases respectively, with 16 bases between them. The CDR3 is CSVSQGPGYEQYF. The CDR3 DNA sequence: TGCAGCGTAAGTCAGGGGCCAGGGTACGAGCAGTACTTC.

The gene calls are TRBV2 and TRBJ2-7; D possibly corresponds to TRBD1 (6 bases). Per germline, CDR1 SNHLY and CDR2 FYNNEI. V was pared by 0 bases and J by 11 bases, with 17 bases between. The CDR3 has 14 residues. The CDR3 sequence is CASSEAPAPQGKYF. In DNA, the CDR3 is TGTGCCAGCAGTGAAGCGCCCGCCCCACAGGGAAAGTACTTC.

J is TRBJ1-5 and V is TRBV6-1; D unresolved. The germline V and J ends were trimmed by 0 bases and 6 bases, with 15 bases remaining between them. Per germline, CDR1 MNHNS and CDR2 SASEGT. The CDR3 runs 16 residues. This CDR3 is CASSEASKGGFQPQHF. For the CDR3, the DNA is TGTGCCAGCAGTGAAGCCTCGAAGGGAGGGTTTCAGCCCCAGCATTTT.

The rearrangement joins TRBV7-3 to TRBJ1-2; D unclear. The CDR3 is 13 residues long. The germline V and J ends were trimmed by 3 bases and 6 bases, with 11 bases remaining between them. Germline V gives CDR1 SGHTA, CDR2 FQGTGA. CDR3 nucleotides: TGTGCCAGCAGCTTTGGGTTAAGCGATGGCTACACCTTC. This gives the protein CASSFGLSDGYTF. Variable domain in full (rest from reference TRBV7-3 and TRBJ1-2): GAGVSQTPSNKVTEKGKYVELRCDPISGHTALYWYRQSLGQGPEFLIYFQGTGAADDSGLPNDRFFAVRPEGSVSTLKIQRTERGDSAVYLCASSFGLSDGYTFGSGTRLTVV.

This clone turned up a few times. The CDR3 spells CASSLRGPGREAFF. The CDR3 DNA reads TGTGCCAGCAGCCTGCGGGGGCCCGGCCGCGAAGCTTTCTTT. The chain combines TRBV5-4 with TRBJ1-1, with D perhaps matching TRBD1 (6 bases). The germline gives CDR1 SGHNT, CDR2 YYREEE (reference sequence). The CDR3 spans 14 residues. V was trimmed by 4 bases and J by 8 bases, leaving 18 bases between them.

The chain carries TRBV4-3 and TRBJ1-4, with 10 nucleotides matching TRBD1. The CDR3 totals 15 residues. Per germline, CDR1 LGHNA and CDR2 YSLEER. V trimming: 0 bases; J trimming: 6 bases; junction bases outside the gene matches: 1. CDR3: CASSQEGTGDEKLFF. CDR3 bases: TGCGCCAGCAGCCAAGAGGGGACAGGGGATGAAAAACTGTTTTTT.

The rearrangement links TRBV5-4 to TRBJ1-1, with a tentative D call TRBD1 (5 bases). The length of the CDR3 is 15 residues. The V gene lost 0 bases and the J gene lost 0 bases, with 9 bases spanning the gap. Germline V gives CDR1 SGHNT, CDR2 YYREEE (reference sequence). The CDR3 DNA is TGTGCCAGCAGCTTGGTGGGGGGGTTGAACACTGAAGCTTTCTTT. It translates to CASSLVGGLNTEAFF.

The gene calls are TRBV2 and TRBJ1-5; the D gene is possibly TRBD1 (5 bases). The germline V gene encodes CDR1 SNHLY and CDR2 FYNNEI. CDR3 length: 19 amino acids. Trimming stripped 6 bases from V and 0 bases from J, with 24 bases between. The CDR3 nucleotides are TGTGCCAGCAGCAACCAACTGGACATTACCTCCGCTAGCAATCAGCCCCAGCATTTT. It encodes CASSNQLDITSASNQPQHF.

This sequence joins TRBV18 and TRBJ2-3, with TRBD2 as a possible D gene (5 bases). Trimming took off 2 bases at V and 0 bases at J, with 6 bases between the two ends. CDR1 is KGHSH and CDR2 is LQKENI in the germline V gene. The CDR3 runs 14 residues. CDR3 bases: TGTGCCAGCTCACCAACGGGAAGCACAGATACGCAGTATTTT. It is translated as CASSPTGSTDTQYF.

The CDR3 protein is CASSVGPDRGISYEQYF. CDR3 in DNA: TGTGCCAGCAGCGTAGGTCCGGACAGGGGTATCTCCTACGAGCAGTACTTC. The chain is built from TRBV9 and TRBJ2-7; 9 nucleotides align to TRBD1. Looked up from germline, CDR1 is SGDLS and CDR2 is YYNGEE. V gave up 0 bases and J gave up 0 bases; unmatched junction bases: 7. This CDR3 has 17 amino acids.

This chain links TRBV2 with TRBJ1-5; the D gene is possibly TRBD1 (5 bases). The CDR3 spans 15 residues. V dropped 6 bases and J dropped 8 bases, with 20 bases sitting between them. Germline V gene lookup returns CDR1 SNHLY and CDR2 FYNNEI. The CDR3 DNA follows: TGTGCCAGCAGGAGCAACCCTCAGGGTTATAAGCCCCAGCATTTT. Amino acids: CASRSNPQGYKPQHF.